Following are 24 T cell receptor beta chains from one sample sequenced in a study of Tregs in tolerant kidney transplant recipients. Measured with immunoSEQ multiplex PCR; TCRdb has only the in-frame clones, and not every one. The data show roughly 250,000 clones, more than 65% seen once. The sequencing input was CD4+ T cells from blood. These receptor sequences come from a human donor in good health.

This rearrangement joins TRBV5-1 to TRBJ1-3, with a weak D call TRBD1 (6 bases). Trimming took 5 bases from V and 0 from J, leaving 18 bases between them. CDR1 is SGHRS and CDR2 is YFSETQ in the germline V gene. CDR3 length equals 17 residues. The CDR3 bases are TGCGCCAGCAGTCCTAACGTAGGGGGAAGCTCTGGAAACACCATATATTTT. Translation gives CASSPNVGGSSGNTIYF.

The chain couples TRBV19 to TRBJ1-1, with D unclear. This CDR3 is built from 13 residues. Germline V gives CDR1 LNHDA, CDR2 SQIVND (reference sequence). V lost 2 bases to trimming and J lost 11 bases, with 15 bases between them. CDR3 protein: CASSITAENLAFF. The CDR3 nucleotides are TGTGCCAGTAGTATAACGGCGGAGAACTTGGCTTTCTTT.

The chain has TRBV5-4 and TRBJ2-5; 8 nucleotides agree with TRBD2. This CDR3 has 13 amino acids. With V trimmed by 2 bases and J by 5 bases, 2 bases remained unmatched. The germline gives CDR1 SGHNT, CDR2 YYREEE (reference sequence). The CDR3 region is CASSLGGRETQYF. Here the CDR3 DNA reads TGTGCCAGCAGCTTAGGCGGGAGGGAGACCCAGTACTTC. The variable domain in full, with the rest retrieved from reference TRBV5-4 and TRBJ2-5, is ETGVTQSPTHLIKTRGQQVTLRCSSQSGHNTVSWYQQALGQGPQFIFQYYREEENGRGNFPPRFSGLQFPNYSSELNVNALELDDSALYLCASSLGGRETQYFGPGTRLLVL.

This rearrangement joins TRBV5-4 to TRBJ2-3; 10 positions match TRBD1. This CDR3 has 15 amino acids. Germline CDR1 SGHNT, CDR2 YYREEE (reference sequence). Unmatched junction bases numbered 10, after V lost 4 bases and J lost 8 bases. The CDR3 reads CASSHPGQGLGTQYF. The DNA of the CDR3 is TGTGCCAGCAGCCACCCGGGACAGGGGCTAGGTACGCAGTATTTT.

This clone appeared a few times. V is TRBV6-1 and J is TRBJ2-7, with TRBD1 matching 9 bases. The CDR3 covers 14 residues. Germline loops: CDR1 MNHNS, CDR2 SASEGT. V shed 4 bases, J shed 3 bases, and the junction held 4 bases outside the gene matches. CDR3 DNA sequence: TGTGCCAGCAGTGTGGGACAGGGATACTACGAGCAGTACTTC. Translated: CASSVGQGYYEQYF.

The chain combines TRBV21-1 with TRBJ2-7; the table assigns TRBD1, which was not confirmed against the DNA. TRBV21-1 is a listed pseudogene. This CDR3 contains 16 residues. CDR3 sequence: CASSKDPGLMFDEQYF. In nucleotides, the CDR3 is TGTGCCAGCAGCAAAGACCCAGGGCTCATGTTTGACGAGCAGTACTTC.

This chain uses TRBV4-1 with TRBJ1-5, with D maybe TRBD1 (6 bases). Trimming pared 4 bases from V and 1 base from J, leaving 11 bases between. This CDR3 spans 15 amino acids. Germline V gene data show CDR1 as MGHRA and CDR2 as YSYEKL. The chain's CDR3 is CASSPQGISNQPQHF. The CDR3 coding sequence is TGCGCCAGCAGCCCTCAGGGGATAAGCAATCAGCCCCAGCATTTT.

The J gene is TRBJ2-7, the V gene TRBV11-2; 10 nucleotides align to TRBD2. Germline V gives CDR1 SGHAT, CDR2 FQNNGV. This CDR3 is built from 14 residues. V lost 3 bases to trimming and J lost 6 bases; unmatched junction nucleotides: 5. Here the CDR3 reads CASSLASGGVEQYF. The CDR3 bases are TGTGCCAGCAGCTTGGCTAGCGGGGGAGTCGAGCAGTACTTC.

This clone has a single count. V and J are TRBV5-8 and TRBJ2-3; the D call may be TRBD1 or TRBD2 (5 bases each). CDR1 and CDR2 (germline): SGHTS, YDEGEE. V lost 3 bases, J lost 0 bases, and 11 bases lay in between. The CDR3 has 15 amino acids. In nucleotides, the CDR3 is TGTGCCAGCAGCTGGGGCGGGTCTAGCACAGATACGCAGTATTTT. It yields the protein CASSWGGSSTDTQYF.

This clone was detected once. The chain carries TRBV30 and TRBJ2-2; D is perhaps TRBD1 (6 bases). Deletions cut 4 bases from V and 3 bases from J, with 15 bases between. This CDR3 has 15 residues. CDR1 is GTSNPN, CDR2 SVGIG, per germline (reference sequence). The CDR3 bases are TGTGCCTGGAAGGTGAGGGACACCCACACCGGGGAGCTGTTTTTT. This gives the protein CAWKVRDTHTGELFF.

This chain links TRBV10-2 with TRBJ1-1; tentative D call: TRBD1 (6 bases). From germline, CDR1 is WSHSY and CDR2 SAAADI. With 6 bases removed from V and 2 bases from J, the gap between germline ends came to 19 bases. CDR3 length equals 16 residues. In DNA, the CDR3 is TGCGCCAGCAGAGGGGGGTGGGGTAGTGGTAACACTGAAGCTTTCTTT. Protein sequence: CASRGGWGSGNTEAFF.

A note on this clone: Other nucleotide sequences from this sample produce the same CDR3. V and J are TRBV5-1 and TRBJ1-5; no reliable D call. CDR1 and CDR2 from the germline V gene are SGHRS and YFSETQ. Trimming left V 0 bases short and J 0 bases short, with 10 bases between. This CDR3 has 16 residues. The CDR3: CASSLDPANSNQPQHF. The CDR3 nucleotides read TGCGCCAGCAGCTTGGATCCGGCTAATAGCAATCAGCCCCAGCATTTT.

CDR3 loop: CASSYPRGSGANVLTF. The CDR3, as DNA: TGTGCCAGCAGCTATCCCAGGGGATCTGGGGCCAACGTCCTGACTTTC. The V gene is TRBV5-6, the J gene TRBJ2-6, with D tentatively TRBD1 (6 bases). Trimming removed 3 bases at V and 1 base at J, with 11 bases between. The CDR3 spans 16 residues. Per the germline V gene, CDR1 is SGHDT and CDR2 is YYEEEE.

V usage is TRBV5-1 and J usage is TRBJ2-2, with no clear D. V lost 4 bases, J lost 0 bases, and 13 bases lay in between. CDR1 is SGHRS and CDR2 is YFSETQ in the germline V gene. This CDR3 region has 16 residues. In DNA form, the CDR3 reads TGCGCCAGCAGCCCCTGGGGAAGAACGAACACCGGGGAGCTGTTTTTT. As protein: CASSPWGRTNTGELFF.

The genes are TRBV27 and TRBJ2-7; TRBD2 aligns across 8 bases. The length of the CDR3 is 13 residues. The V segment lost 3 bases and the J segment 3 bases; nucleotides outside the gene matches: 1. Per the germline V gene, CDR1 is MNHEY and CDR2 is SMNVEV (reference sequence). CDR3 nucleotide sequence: TGTGCCAGCAGTTTCCTAGCGGGCTACGAGCAGTACTTC. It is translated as CASSFLAGYEQYF.

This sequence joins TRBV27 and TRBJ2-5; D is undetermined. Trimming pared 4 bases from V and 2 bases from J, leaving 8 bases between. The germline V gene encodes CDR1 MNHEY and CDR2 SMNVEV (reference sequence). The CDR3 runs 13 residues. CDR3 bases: TGTGCCAGCAGTTCCTCCCGACAAGAGACCCAGTACTTC. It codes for CASSSSRQETQYF.

The DNA for the CDR3 is TGTGCCAGCAGCTTGGATGGGGCAGGCAATCAGCCCCAGCATTTT. Residues: CASSLDGAGNQPQHF. The V call is TRBV7-2, the J call TRBJ1-5; tentatively, D is TRBD1 (5 bases). Germline V gives CDR1 SGHTA, CDR2 FQGNSA. V was clipped by 3 bases and J by 2 bases, with 11 bases between them. The CDR3 is 15 residues long.

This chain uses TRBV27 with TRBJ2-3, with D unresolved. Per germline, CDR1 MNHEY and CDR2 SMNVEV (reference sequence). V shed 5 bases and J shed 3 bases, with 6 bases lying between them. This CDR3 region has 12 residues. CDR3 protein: CASSAGTDTQYF. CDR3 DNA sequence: TGTGCCAGCAGTGCCGGGACAGATACGCAGTATTTT.

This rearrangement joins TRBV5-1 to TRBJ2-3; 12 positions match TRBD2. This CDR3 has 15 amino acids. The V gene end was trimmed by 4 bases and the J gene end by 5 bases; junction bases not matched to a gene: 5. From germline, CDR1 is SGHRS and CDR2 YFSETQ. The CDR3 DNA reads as TGCGCCAGCAGCCTAGCGGGAGGGCCGGTAGATACGCAGTATTTT. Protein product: CASSLAGGPVDTQYF.

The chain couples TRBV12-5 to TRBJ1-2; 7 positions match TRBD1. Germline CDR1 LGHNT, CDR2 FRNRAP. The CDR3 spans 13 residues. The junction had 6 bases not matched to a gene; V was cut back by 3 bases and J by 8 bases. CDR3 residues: CASGLAGTVGYTF. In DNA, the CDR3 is TGTGCTAGTGGTTTAGCCGGGACAGTGGGCTACACCTTC.

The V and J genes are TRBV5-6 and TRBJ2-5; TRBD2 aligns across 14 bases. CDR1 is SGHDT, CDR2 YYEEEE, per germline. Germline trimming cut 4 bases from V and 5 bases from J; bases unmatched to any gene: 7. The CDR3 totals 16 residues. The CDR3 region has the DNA TGTGCCAGCAGCGGGACTAGCGGGAGATTGCGGGAGACCCAGTACTTC. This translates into CASSGTSGRLRETQYF.

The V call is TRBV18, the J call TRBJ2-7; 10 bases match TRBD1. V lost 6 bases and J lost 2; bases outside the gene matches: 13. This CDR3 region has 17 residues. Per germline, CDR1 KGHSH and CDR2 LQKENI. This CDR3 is CASSASRDRGVPYEQYF. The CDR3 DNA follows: TGTGCCAGCTCCGCCAGCAGGGACAGGGGAGTTCCCTACGAGCAGTACTTC.

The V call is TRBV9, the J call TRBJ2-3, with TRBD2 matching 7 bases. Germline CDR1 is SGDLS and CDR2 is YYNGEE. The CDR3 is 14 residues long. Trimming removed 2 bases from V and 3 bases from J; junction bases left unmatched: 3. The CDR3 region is CASSVRLATDTQYF. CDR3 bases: TGTGCCAGCAGCGTGCGACTAGCTACAGATACGCAGTATTTT.

The CDR3 DNA sequence: TGTGCCAGCAGCTTAGAGGTGGGTTCCTACGAGCAGTACTTC. Protein: CASSLEVGSYEQYF. The V gene is TRBV7-2, the J gene TRBJ2-7; D is unclear. V lost 1 base and J lost 1, with 8 bases in between. This CDR3 has 14 amino acids. The germline V gene has CDR1 SGHTA and CDR2 FQGNSA.